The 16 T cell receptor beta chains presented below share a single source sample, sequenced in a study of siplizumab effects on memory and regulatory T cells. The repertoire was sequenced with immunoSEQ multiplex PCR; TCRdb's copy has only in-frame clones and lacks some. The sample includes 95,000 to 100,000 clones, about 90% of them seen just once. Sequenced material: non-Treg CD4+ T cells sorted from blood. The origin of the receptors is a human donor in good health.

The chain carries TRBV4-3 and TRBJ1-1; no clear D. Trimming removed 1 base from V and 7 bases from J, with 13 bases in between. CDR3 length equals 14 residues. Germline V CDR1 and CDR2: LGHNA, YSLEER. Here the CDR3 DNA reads TGCGCCAGCAGCCAAGGCCTGGGCAGGAATGAAGCTTTCTTT. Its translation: CASSQGLGRNEAFF.

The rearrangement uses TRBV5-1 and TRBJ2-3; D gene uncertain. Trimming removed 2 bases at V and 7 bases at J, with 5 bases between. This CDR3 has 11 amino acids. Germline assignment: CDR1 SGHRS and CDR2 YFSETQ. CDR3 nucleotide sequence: TGCGCCAGCAGCTTATTACATACGCAGTATTTT. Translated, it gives CASSLLHTQYF.

The CDR3 nucleotides are TGTGCCAGCAGCCAAGATATGAAGGTCGGCTACACCTTC. Protein sequence: CASSQDMKVGYTF. The genes are TRBV4-2 and TRBJ1-2; D unclear. From germline, CDR1 is LGHNA and CDR2 YNFKEQ. Trimming pared 0 bases from V and 8 bases from J, leaving 10 bases between. This CDR3 has 13 residues.

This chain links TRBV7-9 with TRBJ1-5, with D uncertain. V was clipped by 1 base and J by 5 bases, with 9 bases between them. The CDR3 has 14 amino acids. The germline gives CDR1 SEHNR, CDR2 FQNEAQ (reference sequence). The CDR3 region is CASSLVGMDQPQHF. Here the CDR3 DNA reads TGTGCCAGCAGCTTAGTGGGGATGGATCAGCCCCAGCATTTT.

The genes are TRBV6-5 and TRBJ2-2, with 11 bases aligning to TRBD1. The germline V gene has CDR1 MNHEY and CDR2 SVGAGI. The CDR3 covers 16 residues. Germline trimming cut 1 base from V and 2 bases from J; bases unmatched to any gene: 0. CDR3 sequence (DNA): TGTGCCAGCAGTTACTGGACAGGGGGCAACACCGGGGAGCTGTTTTTT. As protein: CASSYWTGGNTGELFF.

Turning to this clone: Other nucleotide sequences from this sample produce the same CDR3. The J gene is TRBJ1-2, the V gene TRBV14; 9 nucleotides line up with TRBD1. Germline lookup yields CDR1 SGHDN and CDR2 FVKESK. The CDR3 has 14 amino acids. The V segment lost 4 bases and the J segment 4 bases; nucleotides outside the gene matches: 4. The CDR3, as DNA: TGTGCCAGCAGCCGAGACAGGGGGATCTATGGCTACACCTTC. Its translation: CASSRDRGIYGYTF.

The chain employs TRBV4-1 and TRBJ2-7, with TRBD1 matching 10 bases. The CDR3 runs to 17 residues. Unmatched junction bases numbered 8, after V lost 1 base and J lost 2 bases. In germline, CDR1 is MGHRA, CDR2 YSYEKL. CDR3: CASSQVGQGLGAYEQYF. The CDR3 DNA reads TGCGCCAGCAGCCAAGTGGGACAGGGGCTGGGAGCCTACGAGCAGTACTTC.

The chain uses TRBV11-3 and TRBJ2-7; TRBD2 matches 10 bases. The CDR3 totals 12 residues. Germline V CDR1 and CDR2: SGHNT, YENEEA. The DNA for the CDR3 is TGTGTCAATCTCCTAGCGGGAGACGAGCAGTACTTC. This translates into CVNLLAGDEQYF.

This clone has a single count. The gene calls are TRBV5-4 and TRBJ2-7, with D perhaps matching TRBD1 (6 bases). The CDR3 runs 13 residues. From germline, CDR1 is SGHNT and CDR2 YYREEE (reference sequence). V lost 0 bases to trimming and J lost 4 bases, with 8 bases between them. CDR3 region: CASSLEQGYEQYF. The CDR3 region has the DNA TGTGCCAGCAGCTTGGAACAGGGATACGAGCAGTACTTC.

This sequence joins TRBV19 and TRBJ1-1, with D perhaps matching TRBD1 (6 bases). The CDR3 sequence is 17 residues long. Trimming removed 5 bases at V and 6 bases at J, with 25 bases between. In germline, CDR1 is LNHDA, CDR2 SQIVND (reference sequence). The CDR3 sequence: CASSFRQGGSGVPEAFF. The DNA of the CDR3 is TGTGCCAGTAGTTTTAGGCAAGGCGGGTCAGGGGTACCTGAAGCTTTCTTT. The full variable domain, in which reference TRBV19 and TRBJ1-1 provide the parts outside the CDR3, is DGGITQSPKYLFRKEGQNVTLSCEQNLNHDAMYWYRQDPGQGLRLIYYSQIVNDFQKGDIAEGYSVSREKKESFPLTVTSAQKNPTAFYLCASSFRQGGSGVPEAFFGQGTRLTVV.

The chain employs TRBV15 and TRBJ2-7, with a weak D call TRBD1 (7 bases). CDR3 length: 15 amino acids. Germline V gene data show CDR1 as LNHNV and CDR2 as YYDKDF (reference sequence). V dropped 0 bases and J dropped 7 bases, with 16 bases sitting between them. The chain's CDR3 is CATSRDLGQAGEQYF. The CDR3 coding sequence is TGTGCCACCAGCAGAGATTTAGGACAGGCGGGAGAGCAGTACTTC.

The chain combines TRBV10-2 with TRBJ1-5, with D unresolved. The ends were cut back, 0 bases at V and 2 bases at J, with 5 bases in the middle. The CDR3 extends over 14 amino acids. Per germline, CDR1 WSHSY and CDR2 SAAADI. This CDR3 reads CASSESGRNQPQHF. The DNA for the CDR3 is TGCGCCAGCAGTGAGTCCGGACGCAATCAGCCCCAGCATTTT.

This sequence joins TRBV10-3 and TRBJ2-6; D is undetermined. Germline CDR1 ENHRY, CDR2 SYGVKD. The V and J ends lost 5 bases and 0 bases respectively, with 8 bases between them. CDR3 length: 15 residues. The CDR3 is CAISLQNSGANVLTF. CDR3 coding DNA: TGTGCCATCAGTTTACAGAACTCTGGGGCCAACGTCCTGACTTTC.

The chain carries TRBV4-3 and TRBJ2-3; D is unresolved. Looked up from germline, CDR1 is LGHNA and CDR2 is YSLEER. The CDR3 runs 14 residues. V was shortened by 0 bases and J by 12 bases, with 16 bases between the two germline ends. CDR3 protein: CASSQDRGSRPQYF. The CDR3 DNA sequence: TGCGCCAGCAGCCAAGATCGCGGAAGTCGACCCCAGTATTTT.

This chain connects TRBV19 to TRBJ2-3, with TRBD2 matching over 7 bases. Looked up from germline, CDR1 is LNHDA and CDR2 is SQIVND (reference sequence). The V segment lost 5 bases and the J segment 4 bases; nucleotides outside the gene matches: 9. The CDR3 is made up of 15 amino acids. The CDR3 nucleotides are TGTGCCAGTAGTTCAACTAGCGATCGCGCAGATACGCAGTATTTT. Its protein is CASSSTSDRADTQYF.

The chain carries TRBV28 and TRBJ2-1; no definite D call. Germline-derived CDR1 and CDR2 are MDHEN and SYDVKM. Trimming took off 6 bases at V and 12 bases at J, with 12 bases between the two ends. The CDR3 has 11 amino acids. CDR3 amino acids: CASSTAAVQFF. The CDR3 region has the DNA TGTGCCAGCAGCACTGCTGCGGTGCAGTTCTTC.